This passage covers 25 T cell receptor beta chains from one sample sequenced in a study of cytomegalovirus exposure and HLA in healthy donors. This PCR relied on a set of 60 Vbeta primers and 13 Jbeta primers. Produced via immunoSEQ multiplex PCR; TCRdb's table is partial and in-frame only. The top ten clones hold about 1.7% of a sample with 95,000 to 100,000 clones, around two thirds of them seen once. The sample consisted of PBMCs. These receptors all come from a male donor in good health and CMV-seronegative.

This clone has more than one count but fewer than ten. The chain couples TRBV7-9 to TRBJ2-7; 9 bases match TRBD2. The CDR3 extends over 15 amino acids. The germline gives CDR1 SEHNR, CDR2 FQNEAQ (reference sequence). With V trimmed by 5 bases and J by 3 bases, 8 bases remained unmatched. The CDR3 DNA is TGTGCCAGCAGCCCGTTAGCGGGAGTGTTCTACGAGCAGTACTTC. Its translation: CASSPLAGVFYEQYF.

The rearrangement joins TRBV27 to TRBJ2-7, with D perhaps matching TRBD1 (5 bases). The germline V and J ends were trimmed by 2 bases and 2 bases, with 13 bases remaining between them. The CDR3 runs to 15 residues. The germline V gene encodes CDR1 MNHEY and CDR2 SMNVEV (reference sequence). CDR3 sequence reads: CASSLRTGAAYEQYF. The DNA for the CDR3 is TGTGCCAGCAGTTTACGCACAGGAGCAGCCTACGAGCAGTACTTC.

Regarding this clone: The same CDR3 arises from other DNA sequences in this sample as well. V is TRBV5-1 and J is TRBJ2-7, with 9 bases that match TRBD1. After removal of 0 bases from V and 3 bases from J, the junction contained 4 bases not matched to a gene. The CDR3 runs 15 residues. Per the germline V gene, CDR1 is SGHRS and CDR2 is YFSETQ. CDR3 DNA sequence: TGCGCCAGCAGCTTGGGGGGACAGGGCTACTACGAGCAGTACTTC. It specifies CASSLGGQGYYEQYF.

This clone was observed a handful of times. The DNA for the CDR3 is TGTGCCAGCAGCTTTCAGGCGGGAGCGATCTACGAGCAGTACTTC. Protein product: CASSFQAGAIYEQYF. The J gene is TRBJ2-7, the V gene TRBV7-8; 7 bases fit TRBD2. CDR1 and CDR2 (germline): SGHVS, FQNEAQ. The CDR3 is 15 residues long. Trimming at V came to 3 bases and at J to 3 bases, leaving 8 bases not matched to a gene.

The chain combines TRBV30 with TRBJ1-1; the match to TRBD1 covers 9 bases. The V gene end was trimmed by 2 bases and the J gene end by 4 bases; junction bases not matched to a gene: 2. Germline-derived CDR1 and CDR2 are GTSNPN and SVGIG (reference sequence). The CDR3 sequence is 13 residues long. CDR3 coding DNA: TGTGCCTGGAGTACGGGACAGGGCACTGAAGCTTTCTTT. Encoded protein: CAWSTGQGTEAFF.

The rearrangement joins TRBV14 to TRBJ1-2; a weak D match, TRBD1 (5 bases). Germline loops: CDR1 SGHDN, CDR2 FVKESK. V gave up 1 base and J gave up 5 bases, with 5 bases separating them. The CDR3 sequence is 12 residues long. The CDR3 sequence: CASSQAGYGYTF. The CDR3 nucleotides read TGTGCCAGCAGCCAAGCAGGGTATGGCTACACCTTC.

The chain has TRBV5-6 and TRBJ1-5, with a tentative D call TRBD1 (5 bases). The CDR3 has 14 residues. V was cut by 4 bases and J by 7 bases, with 15 bases left in between. Germline loops: CDR1 SGHDT, CDR2 YYEEEE. The CDR3 DNA reads as TGTGCCAGCAGCCTGATGGCAGGGATGCAGCCCCAGCATTTT. Translation: CASSLMAGMQPQHF.

This rearrangement joins TRBV4-3 to TRBJ2-5, with 8 bases fitting TRBD1. With V trimmed by 0 bases and J by 4 bases, 7 bases remained unmatched. Per the germline V gene, CDR1 is LGHNA and CDR2 is YSLEER. CDR3 length: 16 residues. CDR3 loop: CASSQEGTGPGETQYF. CDR3 bases: TGCGCCAGCAGCCAAGAAGGGACAGGACCGGGAGAGACCCAGTACTTC.

V is TRBV2 and J is TRBJ1-5, with D hard to call. V lost 5 bases and J lost 4, with 9 bases in between. The CDR3 runs 13 residues. Germline V gives CDR1 SNHLY, CDR2 FYNNEI. CDR3 sequence: CASSNDGNQPQHF. The CDR3 DNA reads TGTGCCAGCAGTAATGACGGGAATCAGCCCCAGCATTTT.

The chain employs TRBV30 and TRBJ2-3; D possibly corresponds to TRBD1 (6 bases). In germline, CDR1 is GTSNPN, CDR2 SVGIG (reference sequence). V dropped 3 bases and J dropped 8 bases, with 15 bases sitting between them. The CDR3 is 13 amino acids. CDR3 bases: TGTGCCTGGAGCCCCAGGGGTGGGGGTACGCAGTATTTT. Translated: CAWSPRGGGTQYF.

This chain links TRBV29-1 with TRBJ2-7; 11 bases line up with TRBD1. Per germline, CDR1 SQVTM and CDR2 ANQGSEA. CDR3 length: 13 residues. With 6 bases clipped from V and 2 bases from J, the junction kept 3 bases outside the gene matches. The CDR3 DNA reads TGCAGCGTGGGGACAGGGGGGACCTACGAGCAGTACTTC. This gives the protein CSVGTGGTYEQYF.

This chain uses TRBV4-1 with TRBJ1-2, with D unclear. Germline loops: CDR1 MGHRA, CDR2 YSYEKL. The CDR3 extends over 16 amino acids. V lost 1 base and J lost 0, with 12 bases in between. CDR3 in DNA: TGCGCCAGCAGCCAAGTGTTTTCAGGCCCTAACTATGGCTACACCTTC. Its protein is CASSQVFSGPNYGYTF.

This clone was counted only a few times. The chain joins TRBV9 to TRBJ2-2; TRBD1 might be the D (6 bases). V gave up 0 bases and J gave up 4 bases, with 10 bases separating them. CDR1 is SGDLS, CDR2 YYNGEE, per germline. This CDR3 contains 15 residues. CDR3: CASSVEGTSTGELFF. CDR3 in DNA: TGTGCCAGCAGCGTAGAAGGGACAAGCACCGGGGAGCTGTTTTTT.

This chain joins TRBV6-5 and TRBJ1-2; D not certain. Germline CDR1 reads MNHEY; CDR2 reads SVGAGI. Trimming cost V 6 bases and J 2 bases, with 13 bases left between them. The CDR3 extends over 14 amino acids. DNA for the CDR3: TGTGCCAGCAGCCCGGACTCCTGGAACTATGGCTACACCTTC. Amino acids: CASSPDSWNYGYTF.

The gene calls are TRBV19 and TRBJ1-6; the D gene is possibly TRBD1 (5 bases). The V and J ends lost 7 bases and 7 bases respectively, with 8 bases between them. This CDR3 contains 12 residues. Germline CDR1 is LNHDA and CDR2 is SQIVND (reference sequence). The CDR3 DNA sequence: TGTGCCAGTAAGAGGACAAATTCACCCCTCCACTTT. Its translation: CASKRTNSPLHF.

The rearrangement links TRBV9 to TRBJ1-2, with D unresolved. V gave up 0 bases and J gave up 5 bases, with 20 bases separating them. CDR1 is SGDLS and CDR2 is YYNGEE in the germline V gene. The CDR3 has 17 amino acids. CDR3 in DNA: TGTGCCAGCAGCGTAGCCATGAGCGGGGTACGGGGTTATGGCTACACCTTC. This sequence encodes CASSVAMSGVRGYGYTF.

This chain links TRBV28 with TRBJ2-5; 8 nucleotides agree with TRBD1. This CDR3 comprises 13 residues. CDR1 is MDHEN and CDR2 is SYDVKM in the germline V gene. With V trimmed by 5 bases and J by 5 bases, 4 bases remained unmatched. Here the CDR3 reads CASSRQGRETQYF. In DNA, the CDR3 is TGTGCCAGCAGTCGACAGGGGCGGGAGACCCAGTACTTC.

The rearrangement uses TRBV6-6 and TRBJ2-4, with D perhaps TRBD1 (5 bases). The germline V gene encodes CDR1 MNHNY and CDR2 SVGAGI (reference sequence). The CDR3 has 12 residues. Trimming pared 6 bases from V and 5 bases from J, leaving 8 bases between. The CDR3: CASSQTENIQYF. The CDR3 nucleotides are TGTGCCAGCAGCCAGACAGAAAACATTCAGTACTTC.

The chain carries TRBV7-9 and TRBJ2-7; no clear D gene. This CDR3 has 13 residues. Trimming removed 1 base from V and 0 bases from J, with 4 bases in between. Per germline, CDR1 SEHNR and CDR2 FQNEAQ (reference sequence). CDR3 DNA sequence: TGTGCCAGCAGCTTAGACAGCTCCTACGAGCAGTACTTC. Protein product: CASSLDSSYEQYF. The entire variable domain, with the rest obtained from reference TRBV7-9 and TRBJ2-7, is as follows: DTGVSQNPRHKITKRGQNVTFRCDPISEHNRLYWYRQTLGQGPEFLTYFQNEAQLEKSRLLSDRFSAERPKGSFSTLEIQRTEQGDSAMYLCASSLDSSYEQYFGPGTRLTVT.

The chain joins TRBV6-6 to TRBJ1-5; possible D gene TRBD1, 6 bases. Per the germline V gene, CDR1 is MNHNY and CDR2 is SVGAGI (reference sequence). The CDR3 length is 15 residues. V lost 10 bases, J lost 1 base, and 17 bases lay in between. The CDR3 region has the DNA TGTGCCACCCAGTTACCGGGACACAGCAATCAGCCCCAGCATTTT. Its protein is CATQLPGHSNQPQHF.

In its sample, this clone was seen once. This sequence joins TRBV7-3 and TRBJ2-5; 9 bases line up with TRBD2. The germline V gene encodes CDR1 SGHTA and CDR2 FQGTGA. The CDR3 runs to 15 residues. The ends lost 0 bases at V and 11 bases at J; junction bases unmatched: 10. CDR3 DNA: TGTGCCAGCAGCTTAACAGGCGGGAGGGCCATGGAGCAGTACTTC. Its protein product is CASSLTGGRAMEQYF.

The V call is TRBV29-1, the J call TRBJ2-1; tentatively, D is TRBD2 (6 bases). Per germline, CDR1 SQVTM and CDR2 ANQGSEA. This CDR3 region has 12 residues. Trimming pared 1 base from V and 7 bases from J, leaving 8 bases between. The CDR3 coding sequence is TGCAGCGTTGAAGGGGGAGGAAATGAGCAGTTCTTC. This sequence encodes CSVEGGGNEQFF.

This clone was observed a few times. The J gene is TRBJ2-5, the V gene TRBV7-9, with a tentative D call TRBD2 (6 bases). Germline V lookup: CDR1 SEHNR, CDR2 FQNEAQ (reference sequence). The CDR3 spans 15 residues. The V gene lost 4 bases and the J gene lost 5 bases, with 17 bases spanning the gap. For the CDR3, the DNA is TGTGCCAGCAGCTCCGGGGGTGGGCCCCAGGAGACCCAGTACTTC. Translating gives CASSSGGGPQETQYF.

The chain uses TRBV2 and TRBJ2-7, with D perhaps TRBD2 (6 bases). Germline CDR1 reads SNHLY; CDR2 reads FYNNEI. Trimming left V 6 bases short and J 5 bases short, with 17 bases between. The CDR3 is made up of 14 amino acids. The CDR3 nucleotides read TGTGCCAGCAGAGCCGGGCTAGCGAATGACGAGCAGTACTTC. It specifies CASRAGLANDEQYF. The variable domain in full, with the rest retrieved from reference TRBV2 and TRBJ2-7, is EPEVTQTPSHQVTQMGQEVILRCVPISNHLYFYWYRQILGQKVEFLVSFYNNEISEKSEIFDDQFSVERPDGSNFTLKIRSTKLEDSAMYFCASRAGLANDEQYFGPGTRLTVT.

The table lists this clone with a few counts. The chain links TRBV7-9 to TRBJ2-7, with 10 bases lining up with TRBD2. Unmatched junction bases numbered 14, after V lost 3 bases and J lost 6 bases. Germline CDR1 is SEHNR and CDR2 is FQNEAQ (reference sequence). The CDR3 sequence is 17 residues long. CDR3: CASSLTSGLAGASEQYF. The CDR3 bases are TGTGCCAGCAGCTTGACGTCGGGGCTAGCGGGAGCTAGCGAGCAGTACTTC.